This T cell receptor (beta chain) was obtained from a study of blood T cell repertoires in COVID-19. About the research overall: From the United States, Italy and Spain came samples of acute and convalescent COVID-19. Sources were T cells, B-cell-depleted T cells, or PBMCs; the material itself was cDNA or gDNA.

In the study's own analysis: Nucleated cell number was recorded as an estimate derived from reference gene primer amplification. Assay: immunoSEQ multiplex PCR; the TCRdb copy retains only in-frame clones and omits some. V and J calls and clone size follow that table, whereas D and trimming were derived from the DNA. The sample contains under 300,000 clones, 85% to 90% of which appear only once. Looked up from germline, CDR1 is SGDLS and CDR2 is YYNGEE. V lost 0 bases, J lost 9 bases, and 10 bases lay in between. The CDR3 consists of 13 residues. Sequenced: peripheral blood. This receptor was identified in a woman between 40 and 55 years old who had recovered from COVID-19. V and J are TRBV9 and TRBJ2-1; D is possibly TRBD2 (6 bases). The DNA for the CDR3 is TGTGCCAGCAGCGTAGTTTCCGGGAGTGAGCAGTTCTTC. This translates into CASSVVSGSEQFF. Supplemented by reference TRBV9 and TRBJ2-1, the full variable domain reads DSGVTQTPKHLITATGQRVTLRCSPRSGDLSVYWYQQSLDQGLQFLIQYYNGEERAKGNILERFSAQQFPDLHSELNLSSLELGDSALYFCASSVVSGSEQFFGPGTRLTVL.